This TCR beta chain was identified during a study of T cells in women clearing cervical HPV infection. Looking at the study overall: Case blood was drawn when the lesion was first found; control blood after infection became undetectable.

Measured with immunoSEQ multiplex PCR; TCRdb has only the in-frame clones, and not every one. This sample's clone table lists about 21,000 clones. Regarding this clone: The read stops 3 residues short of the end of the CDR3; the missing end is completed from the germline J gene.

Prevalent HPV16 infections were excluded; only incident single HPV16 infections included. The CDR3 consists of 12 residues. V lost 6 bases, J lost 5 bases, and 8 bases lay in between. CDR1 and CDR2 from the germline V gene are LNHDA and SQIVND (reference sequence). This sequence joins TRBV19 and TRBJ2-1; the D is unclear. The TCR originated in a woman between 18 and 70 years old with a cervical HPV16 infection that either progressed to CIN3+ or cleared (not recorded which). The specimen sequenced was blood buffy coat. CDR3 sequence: CASSPHNNEQFF. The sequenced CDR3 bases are TGTGCCAGTAGCCCACATAACAATGAG.